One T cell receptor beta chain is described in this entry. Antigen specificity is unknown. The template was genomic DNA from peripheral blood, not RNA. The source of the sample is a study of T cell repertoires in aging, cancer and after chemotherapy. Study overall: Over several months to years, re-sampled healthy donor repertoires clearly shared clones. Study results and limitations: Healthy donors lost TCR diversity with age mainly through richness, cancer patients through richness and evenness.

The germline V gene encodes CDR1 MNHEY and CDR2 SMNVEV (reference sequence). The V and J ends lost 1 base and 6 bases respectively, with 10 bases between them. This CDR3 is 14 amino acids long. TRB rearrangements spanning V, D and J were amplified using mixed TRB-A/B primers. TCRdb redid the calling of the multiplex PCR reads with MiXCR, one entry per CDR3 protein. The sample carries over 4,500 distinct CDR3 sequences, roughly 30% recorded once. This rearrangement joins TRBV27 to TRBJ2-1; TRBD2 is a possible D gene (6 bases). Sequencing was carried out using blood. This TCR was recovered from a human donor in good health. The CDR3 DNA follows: TGTGCCAGCAGTTTATGGTTGGGGGGCAATGAGCAGTTCTTC. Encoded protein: CASSLWLGGNEQFF.